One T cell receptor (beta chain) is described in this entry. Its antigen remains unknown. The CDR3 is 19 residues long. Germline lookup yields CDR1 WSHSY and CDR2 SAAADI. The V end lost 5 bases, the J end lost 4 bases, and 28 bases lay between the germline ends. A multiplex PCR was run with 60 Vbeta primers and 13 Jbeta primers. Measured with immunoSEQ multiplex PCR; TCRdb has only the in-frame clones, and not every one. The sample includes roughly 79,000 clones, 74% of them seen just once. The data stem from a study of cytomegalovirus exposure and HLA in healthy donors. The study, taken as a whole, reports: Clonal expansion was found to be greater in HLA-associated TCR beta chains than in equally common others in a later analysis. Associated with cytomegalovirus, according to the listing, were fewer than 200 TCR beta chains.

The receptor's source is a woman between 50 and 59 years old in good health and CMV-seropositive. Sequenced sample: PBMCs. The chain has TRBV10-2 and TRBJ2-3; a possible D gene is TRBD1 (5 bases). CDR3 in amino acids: CASSPKERQGPSQADTQYF. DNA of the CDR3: TGCGCCAGCAGTCCGAAGGAGCGTCAGGGCCCATCTCAAGCAGATACGCAGTATTTT.